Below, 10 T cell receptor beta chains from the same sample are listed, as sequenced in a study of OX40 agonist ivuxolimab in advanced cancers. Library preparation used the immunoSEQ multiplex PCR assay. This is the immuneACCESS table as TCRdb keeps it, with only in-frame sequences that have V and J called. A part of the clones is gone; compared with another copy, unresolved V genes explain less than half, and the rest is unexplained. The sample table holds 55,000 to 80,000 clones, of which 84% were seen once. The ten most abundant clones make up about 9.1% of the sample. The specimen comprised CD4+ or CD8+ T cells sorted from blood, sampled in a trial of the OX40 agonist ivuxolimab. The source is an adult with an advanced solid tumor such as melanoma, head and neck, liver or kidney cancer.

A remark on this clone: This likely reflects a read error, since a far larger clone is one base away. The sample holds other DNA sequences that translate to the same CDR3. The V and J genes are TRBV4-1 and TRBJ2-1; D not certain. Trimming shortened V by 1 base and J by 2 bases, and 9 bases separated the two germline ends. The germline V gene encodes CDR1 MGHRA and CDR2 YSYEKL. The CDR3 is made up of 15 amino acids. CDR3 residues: CASSQGLNAYNEQFF. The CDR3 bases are TGCGCCAGCAGCCAAGGACTTAATGCCTACAATGAGCAGTTCTTC.

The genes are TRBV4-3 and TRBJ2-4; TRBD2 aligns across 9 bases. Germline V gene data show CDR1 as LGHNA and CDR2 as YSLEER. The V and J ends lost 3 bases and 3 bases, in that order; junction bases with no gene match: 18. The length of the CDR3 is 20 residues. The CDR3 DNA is TGCGCCAGCAGCCATAAATTAGCGGGAGTCTCTGTATATGGCAAAAACATTCAGTACTTC. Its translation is CASSHKLAGVSVYGKNIQYF.

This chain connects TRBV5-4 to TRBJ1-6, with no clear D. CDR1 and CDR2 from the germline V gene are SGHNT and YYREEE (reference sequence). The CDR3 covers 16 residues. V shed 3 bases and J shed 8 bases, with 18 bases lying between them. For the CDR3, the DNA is TGTGCCAGCAGCTCGGACCTCTCCGTGAGGCATTCACCCCTCCACTTT. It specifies CASSSDLSVRHSPLHF.

This CDR3 reads CASRNQGAGYGYTF. In DNA, the CDR3 is TGTGCCAGCAGGAACCAGGGGGCAGGTTATGGCTACACCTTC. The chain combines TRBV6-5 with TRBJ1-2, with 8 bases fitting TRBD1. V trimming: 6 bases; J trimming: 5 bases; junction bases outside the gene matches: 8. Germline V gene sequence: CDR1 MNHEY, CDR2 SVGAGI. This CDR3 spans 14 amino acids.

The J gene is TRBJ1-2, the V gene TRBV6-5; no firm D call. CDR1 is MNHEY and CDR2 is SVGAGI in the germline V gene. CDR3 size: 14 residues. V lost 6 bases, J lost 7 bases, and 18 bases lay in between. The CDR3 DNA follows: TGTGCCAGCAGCTCTTCCCCAATGGTCGGTGGCTACACCTTC. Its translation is CASSSSPMVGGYTF.

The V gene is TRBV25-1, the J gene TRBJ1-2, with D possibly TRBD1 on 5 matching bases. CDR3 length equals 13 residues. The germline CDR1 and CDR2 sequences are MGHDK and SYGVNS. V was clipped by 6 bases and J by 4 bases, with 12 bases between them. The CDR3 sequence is CASRSGLAYGYTF. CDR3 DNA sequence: TGTGCCAGCAGGTCAGGGTTAGCCTATGGCTACACCTTC.

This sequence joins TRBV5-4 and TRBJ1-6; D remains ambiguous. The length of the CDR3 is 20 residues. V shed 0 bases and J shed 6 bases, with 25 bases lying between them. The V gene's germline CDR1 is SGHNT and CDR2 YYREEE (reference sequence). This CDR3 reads CASSLDHNNSRKGSNSPLHF. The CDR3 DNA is TGTGCCAGCAGCTTGGATCATAATAATAGTCGAAAGGGCTCTAATTCACCCCTCCACTTT.

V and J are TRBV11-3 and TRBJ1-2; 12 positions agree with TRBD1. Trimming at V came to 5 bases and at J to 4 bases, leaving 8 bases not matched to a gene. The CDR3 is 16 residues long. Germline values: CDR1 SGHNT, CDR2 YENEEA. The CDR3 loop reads CASSETGTGGVYGYTF. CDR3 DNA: TGTGCCAGCAGCGAAACCGGGACAGGGGGCGTCTATGGCTACACCTTC.

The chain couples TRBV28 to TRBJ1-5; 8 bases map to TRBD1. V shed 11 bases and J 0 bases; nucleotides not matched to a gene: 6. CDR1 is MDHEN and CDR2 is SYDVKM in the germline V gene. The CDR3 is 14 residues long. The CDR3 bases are TGTGCCTCACAGGGGGGGAATAGCAATCAGCCCCAGCATTTT. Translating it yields CASQGGNSNQPQHF.

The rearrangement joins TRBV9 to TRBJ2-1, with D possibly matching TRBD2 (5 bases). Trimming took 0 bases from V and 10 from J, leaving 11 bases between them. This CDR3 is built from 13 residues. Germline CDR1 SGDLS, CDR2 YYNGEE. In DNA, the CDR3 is TGTGCCAGCAGCGTAGGAGCGGAACAGGAGCAGTTCTTC. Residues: CASSVGAEQEQFF.